These 9 T cell receptor beta chains were sequenced from one sample in a study of identical twins. MiXCR, run by TCRdb on the 5' RACE reads, gives a single entry per CDR3 protein. The table lists around 570,000 distinct CDR3 sequences, 9.6% of them singletons. These data were also reused for a study on yellow fever vaccine responses in identical twins.

Sequenced sample: PBMCs. The receptors originated from a woman aged 18-35 years in good health.

This clonotype was found a few times. The chain uses TRBV19 and TRBJ2-3, with 8 bases aligning to TRBD2. V trimming: 8 bases; J trimming: 5 bases; junction bases outside the gene matches: 6. CDR1 and CDR2 from the germline V gene are LNHDA and SQIVND (reference sequence). The length of the CDR3 is 13 residues. The CDR3 nucleotides are TGTGCCAGTCGTCGGGAGGGCCAAGATACGCAGTATTTT. This sequence encodes CASRREGQDTQYF.

The chain carries TRBV20-1 and TRBJ2-1; 11 bases map to TRBD2. The junction had 6 bases not matched to a gene; V was cut back by 6 bases and J by 2 bases. CDR3 size: 15 residues. CDR1 and CDR2 (germline): DFQATT, SNEGSKA (reference sequence). CDR3 DNA sequence: TGCAGTGCCATTCTAGCGGGAGGCCCCTACAATGAGCAGTTCTTC. Protein: CSAILAGGPYNEQFF.

At least ten counts were recorded for this clonotype. V gene TRBV21-1 combines with J gene TRBJ1-1. TRBV21-1 is marked as a pseudogene. The CDR3 is made up of 15 amino acids. In DNA, the CDR3 is TGTGCCAGCAGCCGACAACTACGCGGGGAGGCTGAAGCTTTCTTT. Protein: CASSRQLRGEAEAFF.

This sequence joins TRBV6-5 and TRBJ2-5; 8 bases match TRBD1. Germline V gene data show CDR1 as MNHEY and CDR2 as SVGAGI. This CDR3 has 14 amino acids. The V and J ends lost 1 base and 2 bases, in that order; junction bases with no gene match: 0. The CDR3 spells CASSYYRGQETQYF. CDR3 in DNA: TGTGCCAGCAGTTACTACAGGGGGCAAGAGACCCAGTACTTC.

V gene TRBV4-2 combines with J gene TRBJ2-1, with TRBD1 identical over 9 bases. V was pared by 1 base and J by 3 bases, with 10 bases of the junction left unmatched. CDR1 and CDR2 (germline): LGHNA, YNFKEQ. This CDR3 is 18 amino acids long. Here the CDR3 reads CASSQGATGTGFYNEQFF. Written as DNA, the CDR3 is TGTGCCAGCAGCCAAGGTGCAACCGGGACAGGGTTCTACAATGAGCAGTTCTTC.

The chain is built from TRBV20-1 and TRBJ2-5, with 10 bases fitting TRBD2. The junction had 9 bases not matched to a gene; V was cut back by 3 bases and J by 5 bases. The CDR3 spans 15 residues. Germline values: CDR1 DFQATT, CDR2 SNEGSKA (reference sequence). CDR3 sequence: CSARGPGLALETQYF. CDR3 bases: TGCAGTGCTAGGGGTCCGGGACTAGCGTTGGAGACCCAGTACTTC.

The V call is TRBV6-2 or TRBV6-3, the J call TRBJ2-1; 8 bases are shared with TRBD2. J gave up 2 bases and V 5 bases, and 14 bases lay outside the gene matches. CDR3 size: 18 residues. Germline loops: CDR1 MNHEY, CDR2 SVGEGT. This chain's CDR3 is CASSDPASGGLAYNEQFF. The CDR3 DNA sequence: TGTGCCAGCAGTGACCCGGCTTCGGGGGGGCTTGCCTACAATGAGCAGTTCTTC.

This clonotype was seen only a few times. The chain has TRBV5-1 and TRBJ2-5, with TRBD2 identical over 8 bases. After removal of 4 bases from V and 5 bases from J, the junction contained 13 bases not matched to a gene. This CDR3 is 16 amino acids long. The germline V gene has CDR1 SGHRS and CDR2 YFSETQ. As DNA, the CDR3 is TGCGCCAGCAGCGCGGGGGGACCAGCCCTCGGGGAGACCCAGTACTTC. Its protein is CASSAGGPALGETQYF.

CDR3 coding DNA: TGTGCCAGCCAAGGGACTGGGGCCAACGTCCTGACTTTC. Residues: CASQGTGANVLTF. This rearrangement joins TRBV12-3 or TRBV12-4 to TRBJ2-6; D is uncertain. The CDR3 runs 13 residues. Deletions cut 8 bases from V and 2 bases from J, with 7 bases between.